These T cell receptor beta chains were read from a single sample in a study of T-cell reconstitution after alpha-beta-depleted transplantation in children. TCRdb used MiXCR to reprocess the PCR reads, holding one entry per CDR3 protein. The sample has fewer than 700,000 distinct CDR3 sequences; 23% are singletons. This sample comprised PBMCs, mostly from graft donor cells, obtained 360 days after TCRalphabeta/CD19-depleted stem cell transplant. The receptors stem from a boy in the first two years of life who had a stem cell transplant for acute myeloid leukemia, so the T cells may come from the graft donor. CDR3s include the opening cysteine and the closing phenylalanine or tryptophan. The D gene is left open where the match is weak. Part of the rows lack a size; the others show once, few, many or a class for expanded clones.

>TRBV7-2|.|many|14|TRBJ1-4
CASSRRATNEKLFF
TGTGCCAGCAGCCGCCGGGCAACTAATGAAAAACTGTTTTTT
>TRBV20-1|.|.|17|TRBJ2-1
CSARAAFNPRLYNEQFF
TGCAGTGCTAGAGCCGCGTTTAATCCAAGGCTTTACAATGAGCAGTTCTTC
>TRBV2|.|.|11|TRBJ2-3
CARARADTQYF
TGTGCCAGGGCCCGGGCCGATACGCAGTATTTT
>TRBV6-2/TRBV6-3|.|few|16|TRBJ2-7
CASSYAIRDTAYEQYF
TGTGCCAGCAGCTACGCCATCCGGGACACAGCCTACGAGCAGTACTTC
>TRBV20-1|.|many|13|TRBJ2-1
CSARDSLYNEQFF
TGCAGTGCTAGAGATTCGCTATACAATGAGCAGTTCTTC
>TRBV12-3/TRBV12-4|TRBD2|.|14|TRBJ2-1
CASGSSGNYNEQFF
TGTGCCAGCGGGTCTAGCGGCAACTACAATGAGCAGTTCTTC
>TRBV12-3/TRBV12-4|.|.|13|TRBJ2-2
CASSSGRRRELFF
TGTGCCAGCAGTTCTGGACGGCGCCGGGAGCTGTTTTTT
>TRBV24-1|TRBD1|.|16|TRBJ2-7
CATSDTGTGTSYEQYF
TGTGCCACCAGTGACACCGGGACAGGGACGTCCTACGAGCAGTACTTC
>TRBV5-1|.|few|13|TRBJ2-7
CASSLDGAYEQYF
TGCGCCAGCAGCTTGGACGGAGCCTACGAGCAGTACTTC
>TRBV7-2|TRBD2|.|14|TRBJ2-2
CASSAREGTGELFF
TGTGCCAGCAGCGCCAGGGAGGGCACCGGGGAGCTGTTTTTT
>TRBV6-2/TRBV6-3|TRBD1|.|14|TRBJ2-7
CASSYHVGGSEQYF
TGTGCCAGCAGTTACCATGTAGGGGGCAGCGAGCAGTACTTC
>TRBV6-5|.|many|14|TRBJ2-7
CASSYSRSTYEQYF
TGTGCCAGCAGTTACTCGAGGTCCACCTACGAGCAGTACTTC
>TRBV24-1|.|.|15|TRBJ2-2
CATRGRDTNTGELFF
TGTGCCACCAGGGGCCGGGACACGAACACCGGGGAGCTGTTTTTT
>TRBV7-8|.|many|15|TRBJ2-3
CASSYDPLGTDTQYF
TGTGCCAGCAGCTACGACCCCTTGGGCACAGATACGCAGTATTTT
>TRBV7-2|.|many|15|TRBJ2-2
CASSLAWGNTGELFF
TGTGCCAGCAGCTTAGCATGGGGGAACACCGGGGAGCTGTTTTTT
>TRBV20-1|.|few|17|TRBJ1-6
CSARVAAPAQINSPLHF
TGCAGTGCTAGAGTTGCCGCCCCGGCACAGATTAATTCACCCCTCCACTTT
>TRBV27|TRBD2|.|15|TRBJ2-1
CASSLEMKGRGEQFF
TGTGCCAGCAGTTTGGAAATGAAGGGGAGGGGTGAGCAGTTCTTC
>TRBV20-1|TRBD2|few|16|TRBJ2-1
CSARDLSSGGPNEQFF
TGCAGTGCTAGAGATCTATCTAGCGGGGGCCCCAATGAGCAGTTCTTC
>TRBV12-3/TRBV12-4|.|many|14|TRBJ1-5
CASLIRGSNQPQHF
TGTGCCAGCCTTATCAGGGGAAGCAATCAGCCCCAGCATTTT
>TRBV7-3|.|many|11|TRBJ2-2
CASSGGGELFF
TGTGCCAGCAGCGGCGGTGGGGAGCTGTTTTTT
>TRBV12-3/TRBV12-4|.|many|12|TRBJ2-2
CASSPAAGELFF
TGTGCCAGCAGTCCAGCGGCCGGGGAGCTGTTTTTT
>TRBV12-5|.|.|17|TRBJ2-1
CASGLVTKDPSYNEQFF
TGTGCTAGTGGTTTGGTTACTAAAGACCCCTCCTACAATGAGCAGTTCTTC
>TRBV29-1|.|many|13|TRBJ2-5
CSVEGGLQETQYF
TGCAGCGTTGAAGGCGGACTGCAAGAGACCCAGTACTTC
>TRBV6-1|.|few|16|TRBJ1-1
CASSATNPNTQPEAFF
TGTGCCAGCAGCGCTACCAATCCCAATACTCAACCGGAAGCTTTCTTT
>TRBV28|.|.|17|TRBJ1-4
CASSLDPGRHLNEKLCF
TGTGCCAGCAGTTTAGATCCCGGCAGGCACCTGAATGAAAAACTGTGTTTT
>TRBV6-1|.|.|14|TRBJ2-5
CASTRGGSGKTQYF
TGTGCCAGCACCCGCGGGGGCAGCGGGAAGACCCAGTACTTC
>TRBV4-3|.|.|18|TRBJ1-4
CASSQDRGQYATNEKLFF
TGCGCCAGCAGCCAAGATAGAGGACAGTATGCAACTAATGAAAAACTGTTTTTT
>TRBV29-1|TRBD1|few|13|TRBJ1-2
CSVGGQQAYGYTF
TGCAGCGTTGGGGGACAGCAAGCCTATGGCTACACCTTC
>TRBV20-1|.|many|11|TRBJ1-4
CSAGFNEKLFF
TGCAGTGCTGGGTTTAATGAAAAACTGTTTTTT
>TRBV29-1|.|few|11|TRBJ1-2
CSVEGFGGYTF
TGCAGCGTTGAAGGGTTTGGTGGCTACACCTTC
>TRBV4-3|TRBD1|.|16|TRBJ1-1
CASSRGTGLGNTEAFF
TGCGCCAGCAGCCGCGGGACAGGCCTAGGGAACACTGAAGCTTTCTTT
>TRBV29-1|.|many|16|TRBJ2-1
CSVVGRRGRSYNEQFF
TGCAGCGTTGTCGGACGGCGGGGTCGCTCCTACAATGAGCAGTTCTTC
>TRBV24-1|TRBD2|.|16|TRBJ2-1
CATRGGGGAKGNEQFF
TGTGCCACCAGGGGCGGGGGGGGAGCCAAGGGCAATGAGCAGTTCTTC
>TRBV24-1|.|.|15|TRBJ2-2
CATSDLPASTGELFF
TGTGCCACCAGTGATTTGCCCGCTAGCACCGGGGAGCTGTTTTTT
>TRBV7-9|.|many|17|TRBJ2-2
CASSARGVQGSTGELFF
TGTGCCAGCAGCGCCCGGGGCGTCCAGGGATCCACCGGGGAGCTGTTTTTT
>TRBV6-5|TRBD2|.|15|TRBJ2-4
CASSYSGGFKNIQYF
TGTGCCAGCAGTTACAGCGGGGGGTTCAAAAACATTCAGTACTTC
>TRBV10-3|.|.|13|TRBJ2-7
CAISEYRESEQYF
TGTGCCATCAGTGAGTACAGGGAGTCCGAGCAGTACTTC
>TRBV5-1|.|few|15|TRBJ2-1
CASSLLIGGYNEQFF
TGCGCCAGCAGCTTGTTAATCGGGGGCTACAATGAGCAGTTCTTC
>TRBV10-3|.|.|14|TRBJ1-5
CAISESGDNQPQHF
TGTGCCATCAGTGAATCAGGGGATAATCAGCCCCAGCATTTT
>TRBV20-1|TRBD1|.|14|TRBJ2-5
CGAGATGAPETQYF
TGCGGTGCTGGGGCGACAGGGGCGCCAGAGACCCAGTACTTC
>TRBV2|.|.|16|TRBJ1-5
CASSESPHGSNQPQHF
TGTGCCAGCAGTGAAAGCCCCCACGGTAGCAATCAGCCCCAGCATTTT
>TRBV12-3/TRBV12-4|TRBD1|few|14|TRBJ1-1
CASSDRGLGTEAFF
TGTGCCAGCAGCGACAGGGGGCTGGGCACTGAAGCTTTCTTT
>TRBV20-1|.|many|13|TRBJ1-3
CSARTGSGNTIYF
TGCAGTGCTAGAACAGGGAGCGGAAACACCATATATTTT
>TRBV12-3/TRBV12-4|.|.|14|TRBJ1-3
CASRPGALGNTIYF
TGTGCCAGCAGACCAGGGGCGCTCGGAAACACCATATATTTT
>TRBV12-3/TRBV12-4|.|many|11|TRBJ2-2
CASTITGELFF
TGTGCCAGCACGATCACCGGGGAGCTGTTTTTT
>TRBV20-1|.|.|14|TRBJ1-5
CSARAGTPRGPQHF
TGCAGTGCTAGAGCCGGGACTCCCCGCGGGCCCCAGCATTTT
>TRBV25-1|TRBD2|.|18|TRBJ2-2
CASSESTSGGPNTGELFF
TGTGCCAGCAGTGAATCCACTAGCGGGGGACCGAACACCGGGGAGCTGTTTTTT
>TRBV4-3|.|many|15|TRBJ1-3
CASSHIWAEGNTIYF
TGCGCCAGCAGCCACATCTGGGCAGAAGGAAACACCATATATTTT
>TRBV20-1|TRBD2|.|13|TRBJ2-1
CSARRGGRNEQFF
TGCAGTGCCAGGCGGGGGGGCCGCAATGAGCAGTTCTTC
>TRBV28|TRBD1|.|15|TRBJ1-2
CASTPYRGRIYGYTF
TGTGCCAGCACCCCCTACAGGGGGCGCATCTATGGCTACACCTTC
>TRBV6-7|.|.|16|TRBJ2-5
CASNTIWDRSEETQYF
TGTGCCAGCAACACCATCTGGGACCGTTCTGAAGAGACCCAGTACTTC
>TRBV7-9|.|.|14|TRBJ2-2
CASSLFTVAGELFF
TGTGCCAGCAGCTTATTCACAGTGGCGGGGGAGCTGTTTTTT
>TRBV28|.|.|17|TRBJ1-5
CASSPLQGRENNQPQHF
TGTGCCAGCAGCCCCTTACAGGGCCGGGAGAACAATCAGCCCCAGCATTTT
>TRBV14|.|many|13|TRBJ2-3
CASSQYPGDTQYF
TGTGCCAGCAGCCAGTATCCGGGGGATACGCAGTATTTT
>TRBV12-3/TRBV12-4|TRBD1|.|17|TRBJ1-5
CASRIREGAKSNQPQHF
TGTGCCAGCAGGATTAGGGAGGGGGCAAAAAGCAATCAGCCCCAGCATTTT